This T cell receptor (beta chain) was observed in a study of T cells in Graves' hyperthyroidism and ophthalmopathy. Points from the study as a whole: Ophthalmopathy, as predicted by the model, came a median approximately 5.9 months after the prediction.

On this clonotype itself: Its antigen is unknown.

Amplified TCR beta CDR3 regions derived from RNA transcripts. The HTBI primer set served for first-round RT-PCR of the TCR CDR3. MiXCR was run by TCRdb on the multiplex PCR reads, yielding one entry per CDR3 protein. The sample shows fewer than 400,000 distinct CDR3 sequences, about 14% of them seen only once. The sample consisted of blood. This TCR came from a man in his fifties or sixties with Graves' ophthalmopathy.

DNA for the CDR3: TGTGCCAGCAGTATGGATGAGCAGTTCTTC. Translation: CASSMDEQFF. The genes are TRBV6-2 or TRBV6-3 and TRBJ2-1; D is unresolved. The CDR3 has 10 residues. Trimming removed 5 bases at V and 8 bases at J, with 4 bases between. CDR1 is MNHEY and CDR2 is SVGEGT in the germline V gene.